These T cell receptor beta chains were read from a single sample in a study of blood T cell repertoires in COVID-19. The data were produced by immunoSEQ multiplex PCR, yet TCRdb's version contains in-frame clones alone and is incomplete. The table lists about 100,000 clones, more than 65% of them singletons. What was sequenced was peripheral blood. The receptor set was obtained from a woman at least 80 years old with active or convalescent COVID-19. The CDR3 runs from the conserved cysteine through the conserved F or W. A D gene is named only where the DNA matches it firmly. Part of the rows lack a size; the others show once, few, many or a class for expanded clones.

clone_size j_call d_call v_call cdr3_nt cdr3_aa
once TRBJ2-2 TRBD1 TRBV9 TGTGCCAGCAGCGTCACAGGGGATAAGGGCGGGGAGCTGTTTTTT CASSVTGDKGGELFF
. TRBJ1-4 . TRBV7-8 TGTGCCAGCAGCTTAGCGTACGGGGGGGATGAAAAACTGTTTTTT CASSLAYGGDEKLFF
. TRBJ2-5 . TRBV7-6 TGTGCCAGCAGCTTACCCCTAGAGACCCAGTACTTC CASSLPLETQYF
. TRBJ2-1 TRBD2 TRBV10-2 TGCGCCAGCAGTGAGCCCGGACTAGCGGGACGCTATAATGAGCAGTTCTTC CASSEPGLAGRYNEQFF
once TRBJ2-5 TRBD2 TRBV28 TGTGCCAGCAGTTTAAGCGGGAACCAAGAGACCCAGTACTTC CASSLSGNQETQYF
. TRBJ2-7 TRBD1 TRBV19 TGTGCCAGTAGTGCAAGGGGACAGGCAAGCTCCTACGAGCAGTACTTC CASSARGQASSYEQYF
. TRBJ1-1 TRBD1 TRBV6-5 TGTGCCAGCAGTTGGACGACAGGGGGGGACACTGAAGCTTTCTTT CASSWTTGGDTEAFF
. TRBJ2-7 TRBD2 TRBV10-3 TGTGCCATCAGCCCGATTGGGAGGGCCTACGAGCAGTACTTC CAISPIGRAYEQYF
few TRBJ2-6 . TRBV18 TGTGCCAGCTCACCGTACCACATCTCTGGGGCCAACGTCCTGACTTTC CASSPYHISGANVLTF
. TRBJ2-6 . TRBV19 TGTGCCAGTAGTATAGGGGAGGCTGGGGCCAACGTCCTGACTTTC CASSIGEAGANVLTF
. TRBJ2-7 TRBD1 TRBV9 TGTGCCAGCAACGATGGACAGGCCGACTACGAGCAGTACTTC CASNDGQADYEQYF
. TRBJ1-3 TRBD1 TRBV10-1 TGCGCCAGCAGCGACCGGGACAGGGGTTCGTCGGGAAACACCATATATTTT CASSDRDRGSSGNTIYF
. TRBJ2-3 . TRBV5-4 TGTGCCAGCAGCTCAGACGGGAGAACAGATACGCAGTATTTT CASSSDGRTDTQYF
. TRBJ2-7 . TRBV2 TGTGCCAGCGCTATGACAGGTTTCCCCCTCTACGAGCAGTACTTC CASAMTGFPLYEQYF
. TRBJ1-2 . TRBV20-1 TGCAGTGCTAGTCAACATTCTAACTATGGCTACACCTTC CSASQHSNYGYTF
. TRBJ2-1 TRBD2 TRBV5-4 TGTGCCAGCAGACCCGGGACCGGGGGGTTTGGGAGGCAGTTCTTC CASRPGTGGFGRQFF
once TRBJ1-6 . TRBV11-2 TGTGCCAGCAGCTTAGATTCACAGGGCCTGAATTCACCCCTCCACTTT CASSLDSQGLNSPLHF
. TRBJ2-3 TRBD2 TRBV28 TGTGCCAGTAGCGGGTTGCCAGATACGCAGTATTTT CASSGLPDTQYF
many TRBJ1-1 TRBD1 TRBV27 TGTGCCAGCAGTTCCCTCCGGACAGGGATGGGAAACACTGAAGCTTTCTTT CASSSLRTGMGNTEAFF
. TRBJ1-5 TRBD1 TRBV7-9 TGTGCCAGCAGCTTACTTACAGGGGGCAGAAATCAGCCCCAGCATTTT CASSLLTGGRNQPQHF
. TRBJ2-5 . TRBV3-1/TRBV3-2 TGTGCCAGCAGCCAAGCATCCAGACAAGAGACCCAGTACTTC CASSQASRQETQYF